A single sample is the source of the 29 T cell receptor beta chains below, sequenced in a study of molecular identifiers for immune sequencing clone quantification. Each CDR3 protein gets one entry after TCRdb re-called the PCR reads with MiXCR. This sample has under 650,000 distinct CDR3 sequences, with less than 20% found just once. Sample: naive CD8+ T cells from blood, with Jurkat cell RNA spiked in. Subset noted: FACS-sorted CD8+CD4-CCR7+CD45RA+ naive T cells. The receptors were gathered from a human donor in good health. Some libraries in this study had Jurkat cell RNA spiked in.

A word on this clonotype: Germline and junction disagree at one end, which may indicate a read error. The gene calls are TRBV5-4 and TRBJ2-7; 7 bases match TRBD1. The germline CDR1 and CDR2 sequences are SGHNT and YYREEE (reference sequence). The CDR3 runs to 13 residues. The CDR3 DNA reads as TGTGCCGGCAGCTTCGGACAGGACTACGAGCAGTACTTC. Translating it yields CAGSFGQDYEQYF.

This clonotype was observed many times. CDR3 sequence: CASSQDKSTDTQYF. CDR3 bases: TGTGCCAGTAGTCAGGACAAAAGCACAGATACGCAGTATTTT. The gene calls are TRBV19 and TRBJ2-3, with TRBD1 as a possible D gene (5 bases). CDR3 length: 14 residues. Between the trimmed V and J ends, which lost 5 bases and 0 bases, there was a span of 9 bases. Germline V gives CDR1 LNHDA, CDR2 SQIVND (reference sequence).

As regards this clonotype: A read error may be the cause here, since a much bigger clone is one base away. The CDR3 bases are TGTGCCAGCAGCTTACTGGGCCAGGGTTTCGAAAAACCGTTTTTT. Encoded protein: CASSLLGQGFEKPFF. The chain links TRBV7-9 to TRBJ1-4, with a weak D call TRBD1 (5 bases). The CDR3 runs 15 residues. The germline gives CDR1 SEHNR, CDR2 FQNEAQ (reference sequence).

This clonotype appeared many times. V usage is TRBV12-3 or TRBV12-4 and J usage is TRBJ1-2; D may be TRBD1 (6 bases). This CDR3 has 14 residues. Trimming stripped 5 bases from V and 3 bases from J, with 13 bases between. CDR3 sequence (DNA): TGTGCCAGCAGTACCCCCGGGACACACTATGGCTACACCTTC. It yields the protein CASSTPGTHYGYTF.

This clonotype was seen at least ten times. This chain's CDR3 is CASSQDLGGDYEQYF. The CDR3 region has the DNA TGCGCCAGCAGCCAAGATCTGGGAGGGGACTACGAGCAGTACTTC. The chain carries TRBV4-3 and TRBJ2-7; 7 nucleotides agree with TRBD2. Germline V gives CDR1 LGHNA, CDR2 YSLEER. This CDR3 region has 15 residues. Trimming removed 0 bases from V and 3 bases from J; junction bases left unmatched: 5.

On this clonotype itself: This is likely a read error, given that the CDR3 carries no conserved phenylalanine or tryptophan at its end. The chain employs TRBV6-5 and TRBJ2-5; tentatively, D is TRBD2 (6 bases). The CDR3 spans 16 residues. Germline assignment: CDR1 MNHEY and CDR2 SVGAGI. Trimming took 7 bases from V and 4 from J, leaving 22 bases between them. The CDR3 DNA is TGTGCCAGCACCGCCGGGGAGGAGGGAGGCGGAGAGACCCAGTACTCC. Encoded protein: CASTAGEEGGGETQYS.

For this clonotype: Just one base apart from a much larger clone, this may be a read error. The chain joins TRBV20-1 to TRBJ2-3; D unclear. The germline gives CDR1 DFQATT, CDR2 SNEGSKA (reference sequence). The CDR3 is 14 residues long. The ends were cut back, 4 bases at V and 0 bases at J, with 11 bases in the middle. CDR3 loop: CSAIPPSSTDTQYF. DNA for the CDR3: TGCAGTGCTATACCTCCATCTAGCACAGATACGCAGTATTTT.

J is TRBJ1-1 and V is TRBV27; 8 bases line up with TRBD1. CDR3 size: 14 residues. In germline, CDR1 is MNHEY, CDR2 SMNVEV (reference sequence). V shed 5 bases and J 11 bases; nucleotides not matched to a gene: 13. The DNA for the CDR3 is TGTGCCAGCAGTCCTAACCCCGACAGGGGAGAGGCTTTCTTT. Amino acids: CASSPNPDRGEAFF.

This clonotype was counted ten times or more. This chain links TRBV5-4 with TRBJ2-2; D unresolved. The CDR3 has 13 amino acids. CDR1 is SGHNT, CDR2 YYREEE, per germline (reference sequence). Trimming removed 0 bases at V and 6 bases at J, with 6 bases between. The CDR3 region is CASSLAVAGELFF. The CDR3, as DNA: TGTGCCAGCAGCTTGGCCGTCGCCGGGGAGCTGTTTTTT.

Of note for this clonotype: A much larger clonotype is one base distant, so this may be a read error. The rearrangement links TRBV7-9 to TRBJ1-1; D might be TRBD1 (5 bases). The germline V gene encodes CDR1 SEHNR and CDR2 FQNEAQ (reference sequence). Trimming shortened V by 2 bases and J by 10 bases, and 17 bases separated the two germline ends. The CDR3 contains 14 residues. CDR3 bases: TGTGCCAGCAGCTTATTAGCGGGGCAGGCCGCAGCTTTCTTT. Its protein product is CASSLLAGQAAAFF.

This clonotype was seen many times. The chain recombines TRBV9 with TRBJ1-5, with a possible D match to TRBD1 (6 bases). This CDR3 comprises 14 residues. The germline V and J ends were trimmed by 3 bases and 5 bases, with 12 bases remaining between them. CDR1 and CDR2 (germline): SGDLS, YYNGEE. CDR3: CASSAGQNYQPQHF. DNA of the CDR3: TGTGCCAGCAGCGCGGGACAAAATTATCAGCCCCAGCATTTT.

The chain links TRBV20-1 to TRBJ2-1, with 9 bases aligning to TRBD2. CDR3 length: 15 residues. With 4 bases clipped from V and 1 base from J, the junction kept 5 bases outside the gene matches. CDR1 is DFQATT and CDR2 is SNEGSKA in the germline V gene (reference sequence). CDR3 nucleotides: TGCAGTGCTACGCATAGCGGGAGTTCCTACAATGAGCAGTTCTTC. Translation gives CSATHSGSSYNEQFF.

This clonotype has more than one count but fewer than ten. This chain joins TRBV19 and TRBJ1-3; D is possibly TRBD1 (6 bases). Trimming removed 3 bases at V and 8 bases at J, with 11 bases between. Germline V CDR1 and CDR2: LNHDA, SQIVND (reference sequence). The CDR3 covers 13 residues. In DNA, the CDR3 is TGTGCCAGTAGTATCGTCCCAGGGGACACCATATATTTT. It is translated as CASSIVPGDTIYF. The full variable domain, rest sourced from reference TRBV19 and TRBJ1-3, is DGGITQSPKYLFRKEGQNVTLSCEQNLNHDAMYWYRQDPGQGLRLIYYSQIVNDFQKGDIAEGYSVSREKKESFPLTVTSAQKNPTAFYLCASSIVPGDTIYFGEGSWLTVV.

In this sample, this clonotype turned up once. This may be a read error, as it is one base from a much larger clone. This sequence joins TRBV30 and TRBJ2-7, with 9 bases that match TRBD1. The germline V gene has CDR1 GTSNPN and CDR2 SVGIG (reference sequence). The CDR3 sequence is 14 residues long. The CDR3 sequence is CAWSVGTGSYVQYF. CDR3 in DNA: TGTGCCTGGAGTGTAGGGACAGGGTCCTACGTGCAGTACTTC.

The rearrangement uses TRBV2 and TRBJ2-1, with D uncertain. Trimming shortened V by 8 bases and J by 3 bases, and 8 bases separated the two germline ends. Germline CDR1 and CDR2: SNHLY and FYNNEI. The CDR3 length is 12 residues. The DNA for the CDR3 is TGTGCCAGCGGTTGGAGCTACAATGAGCAGTTCTTC. The encoded protein is CASGWSYNEQFF.

This chain connects TRBV5-6 to TRBJ2-3; D gene unclear. The CDR3 runs 16 residues. Looked up from germline, CDR1 is SGHDT and CDR2 is YYEEEE. V was trimmed by 1 base and J by 0 bases, leaving 12 bases between them. The chain's CDR3 is CASSLRLGSSTDTQYF. In DNA form, the CDR3 reads TGTGCCAGCAGCTTGCGCCTTGGCTCTAGCACAGATACGCAGTATTTT. The full variable domain, its missing parts supplied by reference TRBV5-6 and TRBJ2-3, is DAGVTQSPTHLIKTRGQQVTLRCSPKSGHDTVSWYQQALGQGPQFIFQYYEEEERQRGNFPDRFSGHQFPNYSSELNVNALLLGDSALYLCASSLRLGSSTDTQYFGPGTRLTVL.

For this clonotype: A read error may account for a junction end that differs from germline. The J gene is TRBJ1-4, the V gene TRBV7-9, with 8 bases aligning to TRBD1. The CDR3 runs to 17 residues. CDR1 and CDR2 (germline): SEHNR, FQNEAQ (reference sequence). In nucleotides, the CDR3 is TGTGCCAGCAGCCCGCTTAGCACAGGGGGAGCTAATGAAGAACTGTTTTTT. Encoded protein: CASSPLSTGGANEELFF.

This clonotype was counted at least ten times. The chain recombines TRBV4-1 with TRBJ2-2; D unresolved. CDR1 and CDR2 from the germline V gene are MGHRA and YSYEKL. The CDR3 spans 13 residues. V lost 3 bases, J lost 4 bases, and 6 bases lay in between. CDR3 nucleotide sequence: TGCGCCAGCAGCCATCCAGCCACCGGGGAGCTGTTTTTT. Protein sequence: CASSHPATGELFF.

This clonotype has ten or more counts. This chain links TRBV6-5 with TRBJ2-7; a possible D gene is TRBD1 (6 bases). The CDR3 is 12 amino acids. The V end lost 0 bases, the J end lost 12 bases, and 12 bases lay between the germline ends. The germline V gene has CDR1 MNHEY and CDR2 SVGAGI. The CDR3 region is CASSYSGARWYF. CDR3 coding DNA: TGTGCCAGCAGTTACTCGGGGGCCCGCTGGTACTTC.

This clonotype was detected many times. The chain recombines TRBV7-9 with TRBJ2-3; TRBD2 matches at 11 bases. Trimming removed 5 bases from V and 2 bases from J; junction bases left unmatched: 12. CDR1 is SEHNR and CDR2 is FQNEAQ in the germline V gene (reference sequence). The CDR3 has 18 amino acids. CDR3 sequence reads: CASSQGTSGGVNTDTQYF. The CDR3 nucleotides are TGTGCCAGCAGCCAGGGTACTAGCGGGGGCGTTAACACAGATACGCAGTATTTT.

This clonotype appeared a few times. The rearrangement links TRBV6-5 to TRBJ2-7; D unresolved. Trimming shortened V by 1 base and J by 4 bases, and 11 bases separated the two germline ends. The CDR3 length is 14 residues. From germline, CDR1 is MNHEY and CDR2 SVGAGI. The chain's CDR3 is CASSYYLGEYEQYF. The CDR3, as DNA: TGTGCCAGCAGTTACTACCTTGGTGAATACGAGCAGTACTTC.

This chain uses TRBV6-5 with TRBJ1-1; 7 bases align to TRBD1. The V segment lost 5 bases and the J segment 3 bases; nucleotides outside the gene matches: 9. Germline values: CDR1 MNHEY, CDR2 SVGAGI. This CDR3 has 15 residues. CDR3 bases: TGTGCCAGCAGTCTATCATCCGGACAGGACACTGAAGCTTTCTTT. It yields the protein CASSLSSGQDTEAFF.

This clonotype was picked up many times. The chain couples TRBV4-1 to TRBJ2-7; TRBD1 matches at 7 bases. The junction had 6 bases not matched to a gene; V was cut back by 3 bases and J by 1 base. This CDR3 has 15 amino acids. Germline V gene sequence: CDR1 MGHRA, CDR2 YSYEKL. CDR3 loop: CASSQSRTGSYEQYF. CDR3 bases: TGCGCCAGCAGCCAGTCCCGGACAGGTTCCTACGAGCAGTACTTC.

This clonotype was observed many times. The J gene is TRBJ1-6, the V gene TRBV4-1; D is uncertain. Germline V gene data show CDR1 as MGHRA and CDR2 as YSYEKL. This CDR3 has 16 residues. V was cut by 4 bases and J by 5 bases, with 15 bases left in between. CDR3 in DNA: TGCGCCAGCAGCCGGCACGTGGAGGACCATAATTCACCCCTCCACTTT. Protein product: CASSRHVEDHNSPLHF.

This clonotype was detected only a few times. The V and J genes are TRBV4-2 and TRBJ2-5; 13 positions match TRBD2. V shed 0 bases, J shed 5 bases, and the junction held 12 bases outside the gene matches. The germline gives CDR1 LGHNA, CDR2 YNFKEQ. CDR3 size: 19 residues. In nucleotides, the CDR3 is TGTGCCAGCAGCCAAGATCGGACTAGCGGGAGATTACGTTTGGAGACCCAGTACTTC. As protein: CASSQDRTSGRLRLETQYF.

As for this clonotype: It may be a read error: a sequence one base away is much more abundant. The chain is built from TRBV28 and TRBJ2-7, with D possibly TRBD2 on 6 matching bases. The germline CDR1 and CDR2 sequences are MDHEN and SYDVKM. This CDR3 comprises 15 residues. V was shortened by 5 bases and J by 5 bases, with 19 bases between the two germline ends. CDR3 in amino acids: CASSEPGTGVDEQYF. In DNA, the CDR3 is TGTGCCAGCAGTGAGCCCGGGACTGGAGTCGACGAGCAGTACTTC.

In regard to this clonotype: No conserved phenylalanine or tryptophan is present at the end of the CDR3, so a read error is the likely explanation. The chain uses TRBV11-2 and TRBJ2-7, with TRBD1 identical over 7 bases. V dropped 6 bases and J dropped 6; count of bases not matched to a gene: 5. The CDR3 consists of 12 residues. Germline lookup yields CDR1 SGHAT and CDR2 FQNNGV. Here the CDR3 reads CASRRDSLEQYL. The DNA of the CDR3 is TGTGCCAGCAGACGGGACAGTCTCGAGCAGTACCTC.

The sample holds a few counts of this clonotype. The chain employs TRBV27 and TRBJ1-1; D not certain. CDR3 length: 14 amino acids. With 5 bases removed from V and 0 bases from J, the gap between germline ends came to 10 bases. Per the germline V gene, CDR1 is MNHEY and CDR2 is SMNVEV (reference sequence). CDR3 in amino acids: CASSITVMNTEAFF. The CDR3 coding sequence is TGTGCCAGCAGTATTACAGTCATGAACACTGAAGCTTTCTTT.

This clonotype was observed many times. The V gene is TRBV7-7, the J gene TRBJ2-3; D ambiguous. This CDR3 has 10 amino acids. Germline lookup yields CDR1 SSHAT and CDR2 FNYEAQ (reference sequence). V was shortened by 7 bases and J by 10 bases, with 9 bases between the two germline ends. The CDR3 DNA is TGTGCCAGCACCCTTATTGCGCAGTATTTT. The encoded protein is CASTLIAQYF. Together with reference TRBV7-7 and TRBJ2-3, the CDR3 gives the full variable domain: GAGVSQSPRYKVTKRGQDVTLRCDPISSHATLYWYQQALGQGPEFLTYFNYEAQPDKSGLPSDRFSAERPEGSISTLTIQRTEQRDSAMYRCASTLIAQYFGPGTRLTVL.